The 28 T cell receptor beta chains below were found in one sample sequenced in a study of T cells after yellow fever vaccination. MiXCR, run by TCRdb on the 5' RACE reads, gives a single entry per CDR3 protein. The sample shows some 350,000 distinct CDR3 sequences, about 4% of them seen only once. The input for sequencing was PBMCs, taken 5 days after the yellow fever booster vaccination. These receptors came from a man between 18 and 29 years old who received the YFV17D yellow fever vaccine.

This clonotype was counted many times. This chain links TRBV12-3 or TRBV12-4 with TRBJ1-5; 9 bases line up with TRBD1. CDR3 length: 18 residues. V lost 3 bases, J lost 0 bases, and 9 bases stayed unmatched. The CDR3 loop reads CASSFRTGAFYSNQPQHF. The CDR3 DNA follows: TGTGCCAGCAGTTTCCGGACAGGGGCCTTCTATAGCAATCAGCCCCAGCATTTT.

This clonotype has ten or more counts. The chain couples TRBV5-1 to TRBJ2-3, with a weak D call TRBD1 (5 bases). The CDR3 has 14 residues. The germline V gene has CDR1 SGHRS and CDR2 YFSETQ. The V end lost 6 bases, the J end lost 2 bases, and 13 bases lay between the germline ends. The CDR3 bases are TGCGCCAGCAAATATGGGGCTGACACAGATACGCAGTATTTT. It yields the protein CASKYGADTDTQYF.

This clonotype was picked up many times. V gene TRBV5-1 combines with J gene TRBJ2-1, with 8 bases matching TRBD2. V gave up 0 bases and J gave up 4 bases; unmatched junction bases: 6. The CDR3 spans 16 residues. Germline V gene sequence: CDR1 SGHRS, CDR2 YFSETQ. Written as DNA, the CDR3 is TGCGCCAGCAGCTTGGCCTTCCAGCGGGGGTACAATGAGCAGTTCTTC. It codes for CASSLAFQRGYNEQFF.

This clonotype has ten or more counts. The chain links TRBV29-1 to TRBJ1-2; D call uncertain. The CDR3 runs 14 residues. The germline V and J ends were trimmed by 0 bases and 4 bases, with 12 bases remaining between them. Germline values: CDR1 SQVTM, CDR2 ANQGSEA. This CDR3 reads CSVEDPDFGYGYTF. The CDR3 bases are TGCAGCGTTGAAGATCCCGATTTTGGCTATGGCTACACCTTC.

The J gene is TRBJ2-1, the V gene TRBV5-1, with TRBD2 matching over 7 bases. The V and J ends lost 0 bases and 2 bases, in that order; junction bases with no gene match: 2. CDR1 is SGHRS, CDR2 YFSETQ, per germline. The CDR3 runs to 15 residues. For the CDR3, the DNA is TGCGCCAGCAGCTTGGGACGGGGGGCCTACAATGAGCAGTTCTTC. This codes for CASSLGRGAYNEQFF.

This clonotype was counted between two and nine times. V gene TRBV2 combines with J gene TRBJ2-5; TRBD2 might be the D (6 bases). Per germline, CDR1 SNHLY and CDR2 FYNNEI. The CDR3 contains 15 residues. The V and J ends lost 5 bases and 2 bases respectively, with 15 bases between them. The CDR3 region has the DNA TGTGCCAGCAGTCCCCGTTTAGCGGTACAAGAGACCCAGTACTTC. Protein sequence: CASSPRLAVQETQYF.

Many counts were recorded for this clonotype. The chain employs TRBV6-5 and TRBJ2-1; a possible D gene is TRBD1 (7 bases). V gave up 6 bases and J gave up 7 bases, with 19 bases separating them. This CDR3 spans 15 amino acids. Germline V lookup: CDR1 MNHEY, CDR2 SVGAGI. CDR3 in amino acids: CASSAAGPGGNEQFF. Written as DNA, the CDR3 is TGTGCCAGCAGCGCCGCGGGGCCAGGGGGTAATGAGCAGTTCTTC.

This clonotype showed up just a few times. The V gene is TRBV2, the J gene TRBJ2-5; 7 bases match TRBD2. This CDR3 contains 14 residues. Trimming removed 5 bases from V and 1 base from J; junction bases left unmatched: 4. CDR1 and CDR2 (germline): SNHLY, FYNNEI. CDR3 in DNA: TGTGCCAGCAGTCAGCGGGGCGCCCAAGAGACCCAGTACTTC. Translation: CASSQRGAQETQYF.

There are many counts of this clonotype. The chain recombines TRBV20-1 with TRBJ2-1, with D perhaps TRBD2 (5 bases). Germline V gene data show CDR1 as DFQATT and CDR2 as SNEGSKA (reference sequence). Trimming cost V 5 bases and J 2 bases, with 10 bases left between them. This CDR3 region has 13 residues. The CDR3 bases are TGCAGTGCTTCCGGGGTTCCCTACAATGAGCAGTTCTTC. Translating gives CSASGVPYNEQFF.

This clonotype has just a few counts. J is TRBJ2-5 and V is TRBV4-1; 8 nucleotides align to TRBD1. CDR1 is MGHRA and CDR2 is YSYEKL in the germline V gene. Trimming cost V 2 bases and J 3 bases; bases outside gene matches: 5. The CDR3 is made up of 15 amino acids. The CDR3 sequence: CASSQLDRDEETQYF. CDR3 nucleotides: TGCGCCAGCAGCCAATTGGACAGGGATGAAGAGACCCAGTACTTC.

This clonotype has only a few counts. The rearrangement links TRBV20-1 to TRBJ2-5; 9 bases fit TRBD1. Germline V gene sequence: CDR1 DFQATT, CDR2 SNEGSKA (reference sequence). Trimming took 2 bases from V and 5 from J; bases not matched to a gene: 6. This CDR3 is built from 14 residues. For the CDR3, the DNA is TGCAGTGCTAGAACAGGGGGCCACGGGGAGACCCAGTACTTC. This gives the protein CSARTGGHGETQYF.

This clonotype was seen repeatedly, ten times or more. The chain combines TRBV20-1 with TRBJ2-1; 12 bases align to TRBD2. Germline V gives CDR1 DFQATT, CDR2 SNEGSKA (reference sequence). The CDR3 length is 15 residues. The V gene end was trimmed by 1 base and the J gene end by 6 bases; junction bases not matched to a gene: 4. The CDR3 DNA reads as TGCAGTGCTAGAGCGGCTAGCGGGGGGGGCAATGAGCAGTTCTTC. Protein product: CSARAASGGGNEQFF.

This clonotype was detected many times. The gene calls are TRBV7-8 and TRBJ1-2; D may be TRBD1 (5 bases). Germline CDR1 is SGHVS and CDR2 is FQNEAQ. The V gene lost 5 bases and the J gene lost 4 bases, with 17 bases spanning the gap. There are 15 residues in the CDR3. The DNA of the CDR3 is TGTGCCAGCAGCCCCCAAAGATGGGGCGTCTATGGCTACACCTTC. Protein product: CASSPQRWGVYGYTF.

The genes are TRBV7-9 and TRBJ2-2, with unresolved D. Trimming stripped 3 bases from V and 6 bases from J, with 8 bases between. In germline, CDR1 is SEHNR, CDR2 FQNEAQ (reference sequence). This CDR3 spans 13 amino acids. The CDR3 bases are TGTGCCAGCAGCTTTTTTCCTCCCGGGGAGCTGTTTTTT. The encoded protein is CASSFFPPGELFF.

CDR3 sequence reads: CASNTQGGSTDTQYF. The CDR3 coding sequence is TGTGCCAGCAACACACAGGGAGGCAGCACAGATACGCAGTATTTT. V and J are TRBV2 and TRBJ2-3, with D perhaps TRBD1 or TRBD2 (6 bases each). CDR1 is SNHLY, CDR2 FYNNEI, per germline. The CDR3 covers 15 residues. Trimming took off 7 bases at V and 0 bases at J, with 14 bases between the two ends.

With regard to this clonotype: One junction end disagrees with the germline gene, perhaps due to a read error. J is TRBJ1-2 and V is TRBV7-9, with a possible D match to TRBD1 (6 bases). CDR3 length: 11 residues. Germline CDR1 reads SEHNR; CDR2 reads FQNEAQ (reference sequence). The CDR3 reads CASSLNRGHPF. For the CDR3, the DNA is TGTGCCAGCAGCTTAAACCGGGGACATCCCTTC.

This clonotype was found a few times. One end of the junction does not line up with germline, which may come from a read error. This chain joins TRBV10-3 and TRBJ2-1; possible D gene TRBD2, 5 bases. This CDR3 is 15 amino acids long. The germline gives CDR1 ENHRY, CDR2 SYGVKD. The CDR3 reads CAISADASSYTEQFF. For the CDR3, the DNA is TGTGCCATCAGTGCGGACGCTAGCTCCTACACTGAGCAGTTCTTC.

This rearrangement joins TRBV20-1 to TRBJ2-5; the match to TRBD1 covers 7 bases. This CDR3 has 18 amino acids. Trimming cost V 0 bases and J 2 bases; bases outside gene matches: 15. Germline assignment: CDR1 DFQATT and CDR2 SNEGSKA (reference sequence). CDR3 amino acids: CSARETGQLISFQETQYF. The CDR3 nucleotides read TGCAGTGCTAGAGAGACAGGGCAATTAATTTCGTTTCAAGAGACCCAGTACTTC.

This rearrangement joins TRBV19 to TRBJ2-3, with D possibly matching TRBD1 (5 bases). Germline CDR1 and CDR2: LNHDA and SQIVND (reference sequence). The ends were cut back, 6 bases at V and 5 bases at J, with 21 bases in the middle. The CDR3 sequence is 16 residues long. The CDR3 DNA sequence: TGTGCCAGTAGGAAATTCGACAGTACCACGGGAGATACGCAGTATTTT. Protein sequence: CASRKFDSTTGDTQYF.

There are a few counts of this clonotype. This chain links TRBV6-2 or TRBV6-3 with TRBJ1-1; 8 nucleotides match TRBD1. With V trimmed by 2 bases and J by 0 bases, 11 bases remained unmatched. The CDR3 runs 18 residues. Germline V gene lookup returns CDR1 MNHEY and CDR2 SVGEGT. Here the CDR3 reads CASSYGSVDREVNTEAFF. In DNA, the CDR3 is TGTGCCAGCAGTTACGGGTCGGTGGACAGGGAGGTGAACACTGAAGCTTTCTTT.

The chain employs TRBV5-1 and TRBJ2-1; no clear D. This CDR3 is 13 amino acids long. V was pared by 2 bases and J by 8 bases, with 11 bases between. Germline V gene sequence: CDR1 SGHRS, CDR2 YFSETQ. The CDR3 spells CASSLVTHDEQFF. The CDR3 DNA reads TGCGCCAGCAGCTTAGTCACCCACGATGAGCAGTTCTTC. Full variable domain (outside the CDR3, taken from reference TRBV5-1 and TRBJ2-1): KAGVTQTPRYLIKTRGQQVTLSCSPISGHRSVSWYQQTPGQGLQFLFEYFSETQRNKGNFPGRFSGRQFSNSRSEMNVSTLELGDSALYLCASSLVTHDEQFFGPGTRLTVL.

This clonotype was observed a few times. The CDR3 here is CASSLVASMETQYF. As DNA, the CDR3 is TGTGCCAGCAGCTTGGTTGCGTCTATGGAGACCCAGTACTTC. V is TRBV7-2 and J is TRBJ2-5; no definite D call. From germline, CDR1 is SGHTA and CDR2 FQGNSA. The CDR3 is 14 residues long. V lost 3 bases and J lost 5, with 13 bases in between.

V is TRBV14 and J is TRBJ1-1, with D unresolved. Germline V gene lookup returns CDR1 SGHDN and CDR2 FVKESK. V was pared by 1 base and J by 1 base, with 13 bases between. CDR3 length: 16 residues. CDR3 nucleotides: TGTGCCAGCAGCCAAGCGATAGGGCTCTCGAACACTGAAGCTTTCTTT. Its protein product is CASSQAIGLSNTEAFF.

This clonotype was detected ten times or more. The chain uses TRBV4-1 and TRBJ2-7; 8 bases are shared with TRBD2. The CDR3 runs to 15 residues. With 4 bases clipped from V and 2 bases from J, the junction kept 7 bases outside the gene matches. Germline values: CDR1 MGHRA, CDR2 YSYEKL. The CDR3 sequence: CASSRTGGGTYEQYV. CDR3 sequence (DNA): TGCGCCAGCAGCCGAACGGGAGGGGGTACCTACGAGCAGTACGTC.

In this sample, this clonotype turned up many times. V is TRBV4-3 and J is TRBJ2-7; 7 bases map to TRBD1. Germline-derived CDR1 and CDR2 are LGHNA and YSLEER. The V gene end was trimmed by 1 base and the J gene end by 4 bases; junction bases not matched to a gene: 4. This CDR3 contains 14 residues. The CDR3 reads CASSQGQGDYEQYF. CDR3 in DNA: TGCGCCAGCAGCCAAGGACAGGGAGATTACGAGCAGTACTTC.

V gene TRBV6-5 combines with J gene TRBJ1-2; D remains unclear. This CDR3 has 11 residues. In germline, CDR1 is MNHEY, CDR2 SVGAGI. With 10 bases removed from V and 6 bases from J, the gap between germline ends came to 12 bases. The DNA for the CDR3 is TGTGCCACCCTAGGAAGAAATGGCTACACCTTC. Protein: CATLGRNGYTF.

This clonotype occurred many times. As DNA, the CDR3 is TGTGCCAGCAGTTTAACAGGGACCTACAATGAGCAGTTCTTC. Translating it yields CASSLTGTYNEQFF. The chain joins TRBV12-3 or TRBV12-4 to TRBJ2-1; perhaps TRBD1 as D (6 bases). This CDR3 has 14 amino acids. With 2 bases removed from V and 2 bases from J, the gap between germline ends came to 7 bases.

This clonotype came up many times. The rearrangement links TRBV11-2 to TRBJ2-4, with TRBD1 identical over 7 bases. CDR3 length equals 16 residues. Germline CDR1 reads SGHAT; CDR2 reads FQNNGV. Unmatched junction bases numbered 12, after V lost 4 bases and J lost 6 bases. In nucleotides, the CDR3 is TGTGCCAGCAGCTACACTGGACCGAGGGGGCGAAACATTCAGTACTTC. This gives the protein CASSYTGPRGRNIQYF.